The 29 T cell receptor beta chains presented below share a single source sample, sequenced in a study of patients and donors after allogeneic stem cell transplantation. TCRdb re-called the RT-PCR reads through MiXCR, storing one row per CDR3 protein. The sample shows 10,000 to 13,000 distinct CDR3 sequences, about 20% of them seen only once. The sample was blood, either unsorted or a sorted T cell fraction (not recorded which). The receptors originated from a human donor who was either an allogeneic HSCT recipient or a stem cell or donor lymphocyte infusion donor (not recorded which). It is not recorded whose cells these are; they may come from a transplant donor.

This clonotype was observed a handful of times. The chain carries TRBV3-1 and TRBJ1-3; D gene uncertain. Germline V CDR1 and CDR2: LGHDT, YNNKEL (reference sequence). The V and J ends lost 4 bases and 7 bases respectively, with 11 bases between them. The CDR3 length is 13 residues. The CDR3 DNA reads as TGTGCCAGCAGCCTCTTGGGAGAGAACACCATATATTTT. Translated, it gives CASSLLGENTIYF.

This clonotype was observed a few times. The rearrangement joins TRBV12-3 or TRBV12-4 to TRBJ1-2, with D maybe TRBD1 (5 bases). The CDR3 is 14 amino acids. Between the trimmed V and J ends, which lost 2 bases and 4 bases, there was a span of 11 bases. DNA for the CDR3: TGTGCCAGCAGTTTATTTCAAGGGACCTATGGCTACACCTTC. This gives the protein CASSLFQGTYGYTF.

The gene calls are TRBV7-9 and TRBJ1-1; D remains ambiguous. V was shortened by 1 base and J by 8 bases, with 5 bases between the two germline ends. The CDR3 sequence is 11 residues long. Germline CDR1 is SEHNR and CDR2 is FQNEAQ (reference sequence). CDR3 nucleotide sequence: TGTGCCAGCAGCTTAGACCAGGAAGCTTTCTTT. Translating it yields CASSLDQEAFF.

The J gene is TRBJ2-5, the V gene TRBV7-7; D might be TRBD1 (5 bases). The germline V and J ends were trimmed by 2 bases and 1 base, with 11 bases remaining between them. CDR1 and CDR2 from the germline V gene are SSHAT and FNYEAQ (reference sequence). CDR3 length: 15 amino acids. The CDR3 loop reads CASSLSPQGQETQYF. The CDR3, as DNA: TGTGCCAGCAGCTTATCCCCGCAGGGCCAAGAGACCCAGTACTTC.

CDR3 coding DNA: TGCGCCAGCAGCCAGCAAGAACACAGCTCCTACAATGAGCAGTTCTTC. Encoded protein: CASSQQEHSSYNEQFF. The chain combines TRBV5-1 with TRBJ2-1; D unclear. Trimming cost V 4 bases and J 0 bases, with 14 bases left between them. Germline-derived CDR1 and CDR2 are SGHRS and YFSETQ. This CDR3 is built from 16 residues.

This clonotype was observed a handful of times. The rearrangement links TRBV3-1 to TRBJ2-6; D unresolved. The V gene's germline CDR1 is LGHDT and CDR2 YNNKEL (reference sequence). The length of the CDR3 is 13 residues. Trimming shortened V by 4 bases and J by 2 bases, and 3 bases separated the two germline ends. In nucleotides, the CDR3 is TGTGCCAGCAGCCGGACTGGGGCCAACGTCCTGACTTTC. Amino acids: CASSRTGANVLTF. Looking up the rest from reference TRBV3-1 and TRBJ2-6 gives the full variable domain: DTAVSQTPKYLVTQMGNDKSIKCEQNLGHDTMYWYKQDSKKFLKIMFSYNNKELIINETVPNRFSPKSPDKAHLNLHINSLELGDSAVYFCASSRTGANVLTFGAGSRLTVL.

V and J are TRBV11-2 and TRBJ2-1; D is unresolved. From germline, CDR1 is SGHAT and CDR2 FQNNGV. The CDR3 totals 13 residues. The V and J ends lost 0 bases and 9 bases respectively, with 9 bases between them. The CDR3 DNA follows: TGTGCCAGCAGCTTAGAAAATAACGGTGAGCAGTTCTTC. It translates to CASSLENNGEQFF.

V is TRBV6-5 and J is TRBJ2-2; 7 bases align to TRBD1. The length of the CDR3 is 15 residues. Per the germline V gene, CDR1 is MNHEY and CDR2 is SVGAGI. J lost 5 bases, V lost 8 bases, and 11 bases had no gene match. As DNA, the CDR3 is TGTGCCAGCCGCCCCAGACAGGGATCAACCGGGGAGCTGTTTTTT. It translates to CASRPRQGSTGELFF.

The chain is built from TRBV18 and TRBJ2-5; weak D call: TRBD1 (5 bases). Germline values: CDR1 KGHSH, CDR2 LQKENI. The CDR3 consists of 13 residues. Deletions cut 2 bases from V and 4 bases from J, with 8 bases between. CDR3 coding DNA: TGTGCCAGCTCACCAGCAGGGTCAGAGACCCAGTACTTC. It is translated as CASSPAGSETQYF.

V usage is TRBV5-1 and J usage is TRBJ2-6; D ambiguous. With 2 bases removed from V and 4 bases from J, the gap between germline ends came to 10 bases. This CDR3 contains 15 residues. Germline V CDR1 and CDR2: SGHRS, YFSETQ. CDR3 DNA: TGCGCCAGCAGCTTACCCATTGCGGGGGCCAACGTCCTGACTTTC. Translated: CASSLPIAGANVLTF.

This clonotype was detected many times. The chain is built from TRBV6-6 and TRBJ1-3; D not resolved. Deletions cut 5 bases from V and 2 bases from J, with 7 bases between. CDR1 and CDR2 from the germline V gene are MNHNY and SVGAGI (reference sequence). The CDR3 has 13 residues. CDR3 loop: CASSQDTGNTIYF. The CDR3 region has the DNA TGTGCCAGCAGTCAAGACACTGGAAACACCATATATTTT.

This clonotype was found a few times. V and J are TRBV19 and TRBJ1-2; TRBD1 matches 10 bases. In germline, CDR1 is LNHDA, CDR2 SQIVND (reference sequence). J gave up 6 bases and V 4 bases, and 2 bases lay outside the gene matches. The CDR3 has 13 amino acids. CDR3 nucleotides: TGTGCCAGTAGTACGACAGGGGGCGATGGCTACACCTTC. Its protein is CASSTTGGDGYTF.

This clonotype was detected only a few times. The genes are TRBV11-2 and TRBJ2-5, with 7 bases fitting TRBD2. Unmatched junction bases numbered 6, after V lost 4 bases and J lost 4 bases. This CDR3 has 14 residues. Germline CDR1 SGHAT, CDR2 FQNNGV. The CDR3 region is CASSSTGLVETQYF. In nucleotides, the CDR3 is TGTGCCAGCAGCTCCACAGGACTAGTAGAGACCCAGTACTTC.

This clonotype was picked up one time. This chain links TRBV21-1 with TRBJ2-7. TRBV21-1 is a known pseudogene. The CDR3 is made up of 9 amino acids. The CDR3 region is CAGTGEQYF. The CDR3 coding sequence is TGTGCCGGCACCGGCGAGCAGTACTTC.

This chain links TRBV27 with TRBJ1-3; D gene unclear. This CDR3 comprises 14 residues. The V and J ends lost 6 bases and 0 bases respectively, with 9 bases between them. CDR1 MNHEY and CDR2 SMNVEV come from the germline V gene (reference sequence). The CDR3 loop reads CASRSPSSGNTIYF. The CDR3, as DNA: TGTGCCAGCAGGTCACCCAGCTCTGGAAACACCATATATTTT.

The chain links TRBV4-3 to TRBJ2-1, with TRBD2 matching over 11 bases. This CDR3 is 17 amino acids long. Looked up from germline, CDR1 is LGHNA and CDR2 is YSLEER. V gave up 3 bases and J gave up 0 bases; unmatched junction bases: 4. The CDR3 DNA sequence: TGCGCCAGCAGCCAGGCCGGGACTAGCGGCTCCTACAATGAGCAGTTCTTC. Translating it yields CASSQAGTSGSYNEQFF.

The V call is TRBV11-3, the J call TRBJ1-1, with D maybe TRBD1 (5 bases). V shed 5 bases and J shed 1 base, with 11 bases lying between them. Germline CDR1 is SGHNT and CDR2 is YENEEA. CDR3 length: 14 residues. This CDR3 is CASSRRTGNTEAFF. The CDR3, as DNA: TGTGCCAGCAGCCGACGTACAGGGAACACTGAAGCTTTCTTT.

The chain combines TRBV20-1 with TRBJ1-1; maybe TRBD1 (5 bases). Trimming cost V 4 bases and J 4 bases, with 16 bases left between them. The CDR3 contains 14 residues. Germline CDR1 is DFQATT and CDR2 is SNEGSKA (reference sequence). CDR3 amino acids: CSAKNGGGGTEAFF. In nucleotides, the CDR3 is TGCAGTGCTAAGAATGGCGGGGGGGGCACTGAAGCTTTCTTT.

Ten or more counts support this clonotype. The chain uses TRBV6-6 and TRBJ1-5; D may be TRBD1 (5 bases). There are 13 residues in the CDR3. Germline lookup yields CDR1 MNHNY and CDR2 SVGAGI (reference sequence). V lost 11 bases and J lost 5, with 16 bases in between. The CDR3 nucleotides read TGTGCCGGCCAGCCTCGGGGGGATCAGCCCCAGCATTTT. Protein product: CAGQPRGDQPQHF.

This clonotype was seen ten or more times. This rearrangement joins TRBV12-3 or TRBV12-4 to TRBJ1-2; TRBD1 aligns across 7 bases. Trimming at V came to 6 bases and at J to 8 bases, leaving 6 bases not matched to a gene. The CDR3 contains 12 residues. CDR3 DNA sequence: TGTGCCAGCAGCTCCAGGGGGGCAGGCTACACCTTC. Its protein product is CASSSRGAGYTF.

This clonotype was counted between two and nine times. The rearrangement joins TRBV6-5 to TRBJ2-1; 7 nucleotides match TRBD2. Unmatched junction bases numbered 6, after V lost 5 bases and J lost 2 bases. Per germline, CDR1 MNHEY and CDR2 SVGAGI. The CDR3 is 15 residues long. DNA for the CDR3: TGTGCCAGCAGTCGCGGGGGAGAAGCCTACAATGAGCAGTTCTTC. Protein: CASSRGGEAYNEQFF.

The V and J genes are TRBV5-6 and TRBJ1-2; D not resolved. This CDR3 has 14 amino acids. With 5 bases removed from V and 0 bases from J, the gap between germline ends came to 11 bases. Germline V gives CDR1 SGHDT, CDR2 YYEEEE. Written as DNA, the CDR3 is TGTGCCAGCAGGACTCCGGGAGCTAACTATGGCTACACCTTC. Its protein is CASRTPGANYGYTF.

This chain links TRBV6-1 with TRBJ1-2; D remains ambiguous. Germline CDR1 is MNHNS and CDR2 is SASEGT. Trimming shortened V by 5 bases and J by 3 bases, and 13 bases separated the two germline ends. CDR3 length: 14 amino acids. CDR3 in DNA: TGTGCCAGCAGTTTCACCGACATGTACTATGGCTACACCTTC. This encodes CASSFTDMYYGYTF.

This chain uses TRBV5-6 with TRBJ1-5; the D is unclear. Germline CDR1 reads SGHDT; CDR2 reads YYEEEE. The V end was cut by 3 bases, the J end by 3 bases, with 10 bases between. The CDR3 spans 14 residues. The CDR3 nucleotides are TGTGCCAGCAGCTCGAACCAACTCAATCAGCCCCAGCATTTT. This translates into CASSSNQLNQPQHF.

Only a few counts were recorded for this clonotype. The genes are TRBV7-2 and TRBJ1-2, with 8 positions matching TRBD1. Looked up from germline, CDR1 is SGHTA and CDR2 is FQGNSA. The CDR3 covers 16 residues. V shed 1 base and J 7 bases; nucleotides not matched to a gene: 11. The CDR3 here is CASSLDRAGGFSGYTF. In DNA, the CDR3 is TGTGCCAGCAGCTTAGATCGTGCAGGGGGCTTTTCTGGCTACACCTTC. The variable domain in full, with the rest retrieved from reference TRBV7-2 and TRBJ1-2, is GAGVSQSPSNKVTEKGKDVELRCDPISGHTALYWYRQSLGQGLEFLIYFQGNSAPDKSGLPSDRFSAERTGGSVSTLTIQRTQQEDSAVYLCASSLDRAGGFSGYTFGSGTRLTVV.

V is TRBV6-5 and J is TRBJ2-6; D is ambiguous. This CDR3 has 15 residues. Looked up from germline, CDR1 is MNHEY and CDR2 is SVGAGI. V lost 8 bases to trimming and J lost 0 bases, with 11 bases between them. The CDR3 loop reads CASGTRPSGANVLTF. The CDR3 DNA reads as TGTGCCAGCGGAACTCGGCCCTCTGGGGCCAACGTCCTGACTTTC.

This clonotype was seen many times. This CDR3 is CSAGTSGPSYEQYF. In DNA, the CDR3 is TGCAGTGCCGGGACTAGCGGGCCCTCCTACGAGCAGTACTTC. V usage is TRBV20-1 and J usage is TRBJ2-7, with 12 bases lining up with TRBD2. The CDR3 is made up of 14 amino acids. V trimming: 6 bases; J trimming: 0 bases; junction bases outside the gene matches: 3. Germline CDR1 is DFQATT and CDR2 is SNEGSKA (reference sequence).

As for this clonotype: At one end, the junction sequence differs from germline, possibly due to a read error. The gene calls are TRBV11-2 and TRBJ1-4; D is perhaps TRBD1 (5 bases). The CDR3 extends over 12 amino acids. From germline, CDR1 is SGHAT and CDR2 FQNNGV. For the CDR3, the DNA is TGTGCCAGCAGCCTCAATCCGGGACCTATGACTTTT. Translation: CASSLNPGPMTF.

This clonotype has a count of ten or more. The rearrangement uses TRBV12-5 and TRBJ2-2, with 7 positions matching TRBD1. After removal of 0 bases from V and 2 bases from J, the junction contained 12 bases not matched to a gene. The CDR3 is 19 residues long. Germline V lookup: CDR1 LGHNT, CDR2 FRNRAP. The CDR3 sequence is CASGLVPRNTGENTGELFF. CDR3 nucleotide sequence: TGTGCTAGTGGTTTGGTACCGAGAAATACAGGGGAAAACACCGGGGAGCTGTTTTTT.